These 6 T cell receptor beta chains originate from one sample sequenced in a study of blood T cells in healthy people across ages. The authors ran a second PCR of 7 to 11 cycles using a sample-barcoded 5' primer and a J-beta primer mix. TCRdb itself ran the 5' RACE reads through MiXCR, one entry per CDR3 protein. This sample has about 800,000 distinct CDR3 sequences; approximately 25% occur once, and the top ten carry approximately 3.7%. This sample was also put to use in a study of T cells of mothers and their children.

The sequencing input was blood. These receptors all stem from a boy aged 10-17 years in good health.

The chain employs TRBV29-1 and TRBJ2-1, with D maybe TRBD1 (7 bases). Germline V gives CDR1 SQVTM, CDR2 ANQGSEA. The CDR3 has 13 amino acids. Trimming pared 8 bases from V and 7 bases from J, leaving 18 bases between. CDR3 DNA: TGCAGCTTTACCCCCTCAGGGGGGAATGAGCAGTTCTTC. As protein: CSFTPSGGNEQFF.

A few counts support this clonotype. V is TRBV15 and J is TRBJ1-1; 7 positions agree with TRBD1. The CDR3 length is 14 residues. Trimming cost V 5 bases and J 7 bases; bases outside gene matches: 10. The germline gives CDR1 LNHNV, CDR2 YYDKDF (reference sequence). CDR3 in DNA: TGTGCCACCAGCGGAGGACAGGCTGGGGGTGAAGCTTTCTTT. Amino acids: CATSGGQAGGEAFF. Full variable domain (outside the CDR3, taken from reference TRBV15 and TRBJ1-1): DAMVIQNPRYQVTQFGKPVTLSCSQTLNHNVMYWYQQKSSQAPKLLFHYYDKDFNNEADTPDNFQSRRPNTSFCFLDIRSPGLGDTAMYLCATSGGQAGGEAFFGQGTRLTVV.

The sample holds a few counts of this clonotype. The chain couples TRBV7-6 to TRBJ2-2; tentatively, D is TRBD1 or TRBD2 (5 bases each). V lost 5 bases and J lost 6, with 13 bases in between. Germline CDR1 reads SGHVS; CDR2 reads FNYEAQ. CDR3 length: 14 residues. The DNA of the CDR3 is TGTGCCAGCAGCATCGGTTCGGGACCCGGGGAGCTGTTTTTT. This encodes CASSIGSGPGELFF.

This clonotype was seen at least ten times. The CDR3 DNA reads TGTGCCAGCAGTTTTACAAACTCTGGGGCCAACGTCCTGACTTTC. It specifies CASSFTNSGANVLTF. This sequence joins TRBV28 and TRBJ2-6, with D hard to call. The CDR3 has 15 amino acids. Germline V lookup: CDR1 MDHEN, CDR2 SYDVKM. V was trimmed by 3 bases and J by 0 bases, leaving 6 bases between them.

The rearrangement joins TRBV4-3 to TRBJ2-6; 8 bases are shared with TRBD1. With 3 bases clipped from V and 0 bases from J, the junction kept 10 bases outside the gene matches. Germline-derived CDR1 and CDR2 are LGHNA and YSLEER. This CDR3 contains 19 residues. The CDR3 DNA follows: TGCGCCAGCAGCCAGACATGGACAGGGACATTCTCTGGGGCCAACGTCCTGACTTTC. Its translation is CASSQTWTGTFSGANVLTF.

The table lists this clonotype with a few counts. The chain links TRBV21-1 to TRBJ2-6; the table gives TRBD1 as D, unverified against the DNA. TRBV21-1 constitutes a pseudogene. The CDR3 is 13 residues long. The CDR3 DNA follows: TGTGCCAGCAGCCTCAAGGGACACCGATTTAGCCCTTTC. It translates to CASSLKGHRFSPF.